This TCR beta chain was identified in a study of cytomegalovirus exposure and HLA in healthy donors. Findings and limits, study-wide: A few of the chains that were CMV-associated were confirmed in vitro to be specific for CMV antigens.

The data were produced by immunoSEQ multiplex PCR, yet TCRdb's version contains in-frame clones alone and is incomplete. Seen here are about 130,000 clones, nearly 90% observed once, and the top ten hold about 3.7%. Separate from the approximately 720-subject first cohort, the roughly 120-subject validation cohort was the one that the donors belonged to. A single count supports this clone. The antigen is unknown. CDR1 is MNHNS and CDR2 is SASEGT in the germline V gene. This CDR3 has 14 amino acids. The germline V and J ends were trimmed by 4 bases and 1 base, with 10 bases remaining between them. The source of this sequence is a man under 40 in good health and CMV-seronegative. This sequence joins TRBV6-1 and TRBJ2-5; perhaps TRBD2 as D (6 bases). Source material: PBMCs. The DNA of the CDR3 is TGTGCCAGCAGTGCAGTACTAGCCCAAGAGACCCAGTACTTC. This sequence encodes CASSAVLAQETQYF.